This T cell receptor beta chain is drawn from a study of technical replicates of blood from several donors listed by TCRdb under 2017. The library was made by the immunoSEQ multiplex PCR assay. This immuneACCESS table, as held by TCRdb, lists in-frame sequences with V and J called but not all clones. Of the missing ones, under half trace to an unresolved V gene in checked studies; the others have no known cause. For this sample the table gives roughly 80,000 clones, of which about 89% were detected only once. Roughly 0.38% of the sample is taken by the ten largest. Details on this clone: Its cognate antigen has yet to be identified. Per-base qualities were not stored, and no clone one base away is much larger.

Sequenced sample: T cells isolated from PBMCs. The clonotype comes from a human donor in good health.

The DNA is as follows: TGTGCCAGCAGTTCAAGGGGTTGGGACACTGAAGCTTTCTTT. Translated, this gives CASSSRGWDTEAFF. The V and J genes are TRBV6-1 and TRBJ1-1; tentative D gene TRBD1, with 5 bases matching. The CDR3, from cysteine to phenylalanine, totals 14 residues. Only CDR3 DNA is held: 42 bases, read in frame from base 1. The germline V gene yields MNHNS for CDR1 and SASEGT for CDR2. V and J lose 5 bases and 3 bases, and a span of 13 bases separates them.